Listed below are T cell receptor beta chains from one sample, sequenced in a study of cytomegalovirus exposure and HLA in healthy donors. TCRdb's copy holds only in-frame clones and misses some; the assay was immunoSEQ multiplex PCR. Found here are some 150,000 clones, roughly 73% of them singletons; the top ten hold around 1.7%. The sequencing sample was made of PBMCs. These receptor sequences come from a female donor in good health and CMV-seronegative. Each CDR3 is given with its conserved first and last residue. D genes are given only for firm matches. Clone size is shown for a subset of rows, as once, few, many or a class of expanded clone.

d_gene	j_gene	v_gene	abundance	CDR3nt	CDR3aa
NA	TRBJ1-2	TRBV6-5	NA	TGTGCCAGCAGTTACGTAGGCGGAGTAACTAACTATGGCTACACCTTC	CASSYVGGVTNYGYTF
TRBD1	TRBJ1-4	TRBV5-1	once	TGCGCCAGCAGTTTGGGAGACAGGGGGGGAAATGAAAAACTGTTTTTT	CASSLGDRGGNEKLFF
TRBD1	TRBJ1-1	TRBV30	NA	TGTGCCTGGAGTTCTGACAGGGGAGGGAGAGCTTTCTTT	CAWSSDRGGRAFF
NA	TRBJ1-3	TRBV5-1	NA	TGCGCCAGCACCTCTAGTCGGGGAGCAGGAAACACCATATATTTT	CASTSSRGAGNTIYF
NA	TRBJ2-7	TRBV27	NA	TGTGCCAGCAGCCGAACACGGACTTCCTACGAGCAGTACTTC	CASSRTRTSYEQYF
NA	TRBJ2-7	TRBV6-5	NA	TGTGCCAGCAGCCAGAGTTGGCAGGTTCGCTACGAGCAGTACTTC	CASSQSWQVRYEQYF
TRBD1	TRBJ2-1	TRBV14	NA	TGTGCCAGCAGCCAAGACCCAATGCCGGACAGGGGCAATGAGCAGTTCTTC	CASSQDPMPDRGNEQFF
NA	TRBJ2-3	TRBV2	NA	TGTGCCAGCAGTGTCGCAGACTCGGGGAAGCTCACAGATACGCAGTATTTT	CASSVADSGKLTDTQYF
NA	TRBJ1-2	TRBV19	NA	TGTGCCAGTAGTATAGATTTCAGGGTCCCTAACTATGGCTACACCTTC	CASSIDFRVPNYGYTF
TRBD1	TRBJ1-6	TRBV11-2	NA	TGTGCCAGCAGCTTGATGGTGGGGACAGGGTCTTCACCCCTCCACTTT	CASSLMVGTGSSPLHF
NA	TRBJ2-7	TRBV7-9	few	TGTGCCAGCAGCCAGACTACCGACGAGCAGTACTTC	CASSQTTDEQYF
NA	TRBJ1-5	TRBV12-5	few	TGTGCTAGTGGATTGACAGGATATCAGCCCCAGCATTTT	CASGLTGYQPQHF
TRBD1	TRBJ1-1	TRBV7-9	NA	TGTGCCAGCAGCTTACAGGGGGGAAACACTGAAGCTTTCTTT	CASSLQGGNTEAFF
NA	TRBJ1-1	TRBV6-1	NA	TGTGCCAGCCCGCGCGGGGGCACTGAAGCTTTCTTT	CASPRGGTEAFF
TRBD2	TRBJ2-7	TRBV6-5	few	TGTGCCAGCAGTTCGACTAGCGGGAGGTTCTCCTACGAGCAGTACTTC	CASSSTSGRFSYEQYF
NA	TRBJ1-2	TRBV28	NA	TGTGCCAGCAGAGACAGAACCAACTATGGCTACACCTTC	CASRDRTNYGYTF
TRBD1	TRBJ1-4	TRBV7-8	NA	TGTGCCAGCAGCTTAGTAGGGACAGGGGGCTTAGTGAATGAAAAACTGTTTTTT	CASSLVGTGGLVNEKLFF
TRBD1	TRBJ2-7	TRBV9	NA	TGTGCCAGCAGCGTAGGTGGGACAGGACGAACCTACGAGCAGTACTTC	CASSVGGTGRTYEQYF
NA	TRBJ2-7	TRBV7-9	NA	TGTGCCACCGACTTAGCGCGGCAGTCCTACGAGCAGTACTTC	CATDLARQSYEQYF
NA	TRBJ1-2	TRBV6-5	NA	TGTGCCAGCAGTTTCGGGGGGCTAAATGGCTACACCTTC	CASSFGGLNGYTF
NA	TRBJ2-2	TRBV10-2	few	TGCGCCAGCAGTGGGGGGCGCACGAACACCGGGGAGCTGTTTTTT	CASSGGRTNTGELFF
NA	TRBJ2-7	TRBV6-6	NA	TGTGCCAGCAGATCCCCCGGACAGTACGAGCAGTACTTC	CASRSPGQYEQYF
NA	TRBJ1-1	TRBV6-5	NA	TGTGCCAGCAGTTACATATCTCGGAGGGGCACTGAAGCTTTCTTT	CASSYISRRGTEAFF
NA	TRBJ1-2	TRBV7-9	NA	TGTGCCAGCAGCCCTGTAGATAACTATGGCTACACCTTC	CASSPVDNYGYTF
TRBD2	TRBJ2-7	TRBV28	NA	TGTGCCAGCAGTTTATCTCGCGGGAGTTTATCCTACGAGCAGTACTTC	CASSLSRGSLSYEQYF
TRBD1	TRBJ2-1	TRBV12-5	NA	TGTGCTAGTGGTTTGGTATCGTATAGGGACAGCTCCTACAATGAGCAGTTCTTC	CASGLVSYRDSSYNEQFF
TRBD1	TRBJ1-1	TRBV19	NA	TGTGCCAGTAGTATAAAAGGACAGGGCACCCGGGGGAACACTGAAGCTTTCTTT	CASSIKGQGTRGNTEAFF
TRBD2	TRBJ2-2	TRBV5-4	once	TGTGCCAGCAGCTTTGGACTAGAGCCGAACACCGGGGAGCTGTTTTTT	CASSFGLEPNTGELFF
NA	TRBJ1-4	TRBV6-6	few	TGTGCCAGCAGCCTGTCAGGTGGGGCCCAGAGTGAAAAACTGTTTTTT	CASSLSGGAQSEKLFF
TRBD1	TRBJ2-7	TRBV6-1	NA	TGTGCCAGCAGCGGGACAGCATCCTCCTACGAGCAGTACTTC	CASSGTASSYEQYF
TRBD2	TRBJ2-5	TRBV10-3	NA	TGTGCCATCAGTGGGGGAGCGGGAGGGAGCCAAGAGACCCAGTACTTC	CAISGGAGGSQETQYF
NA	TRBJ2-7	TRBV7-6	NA	TGTGCCAGCAGCTTAGCCCGAGATCACAGGCGACCCTACGAGCAGTACTTC	CASSLARDHRRPYEQYF
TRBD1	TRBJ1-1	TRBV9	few	TGTGCCAGCAGCGGTGGACAGGGGGCCGAAGCTTTCTTT	CASSGGQGAEAFF